The next 16 T cell receptor beta chains were all read from a single sample in a study of control samples from healthy donors and cancer patients. Generated by immunoSEQ multiplex PCR, the TCRdb table keeps only in-frame clones and is missing some. The table lists roughly 450,000 clones, 75% to 95% of them singletons. Sequencing input: PBMCs. Receptor source: a man aged 40-49 years with head and neck cancer.

This clone appeared a single time. The chain couples TRBV6-5 to TRBJ1-1; 11 bases line up with TRBD1. J was trimmed by 6 bases and V by 8 bases; bases with no gene match: 8. This CDR3 is built from 14 residues. Germline lookup yields CDR1 MNHEY and CDR2 SVGAGI. The CDR3 DNA is TGTGCCAGCGGATGGGACAGGGGGAGAGCTGAAGCTTTCTTT. The encoded protein is CASGWDRGRAEAFF.

V is TRBV2 and J is TRBJ1-5; 7 positions match TRBD1. The junction had 5 bases not matched to a gene; V was cut back by 6 bases and J by 0 bases. Germline CDR1 is SNHLY and CDR2 is FYNNEI. The length of the CDR3 is 15 residues. In DNA, the CDR3 is TGTGCCAGCAGAGGGGACAGCAATAGCAATCAGCCCCAGCATTTT. This gives the protein CASRGDSNSNQPQHF.

The genes are TRBV7-6 and TRBJ2-2; the match to TRBD2 covers 8 bases. Germline loops: CDR1 SGHVS, CDR2 FNYEAQ. V dropped 8 bases and J dropped 3; count of bases not matched to a gene: 8. The CDR3 is 15 amino acids. This CDR3 is CASVGAGVDTGELFF. The CDR3 bases are TGTGCCAGCGTCGGAGCGGGAGTGGACACCGGGGAGCTGTTTTTT.

CDR3 residues: CASSSETYEQYF. CDR3 nucleotides: TGTGCCAGCAGCTCCGAAACTTACGAGCAGTACTTC. The rearrangement uses TRBV7-2 and TRBJ2-7; D gene unclear. CDR1 and CDR2 (germline): SGHTA, FQGNSA. This CDR3 spans 12 amino acids. V gave up 4 bases and J gave up 4 bases, with 8 bases separating them.

V is TRBV29-1 and J is TRBJ1-1, with D possibly TRBD1 on 5 matching bases. Trimming left V 3 bases short and J 5 bases short, with 10 bases between. The CDR3 is 12 residues long. Germline loops: CDR1 SQVTM, CDR2 ANQGSEA. The CDR3 is CSVEAGPTEAFF. DNA for the CDR3: TGCAGCGTTGAGGCAGGGCCTACTGAAGCTTTCTTT.

V and J are TRBV2 and TRBJ1-5; 7 bases agree with TRBD1. The V segment lost 5 bases and the J segment 1 base; nucleotides outside the gene matches: 17. The CDR3 contains 19 residues. Germline CDR1 reads SNHLY; CDR2 reads FYNNEI. CDR3 sequence: CASSPTVDRQGLSNQPQHF. The CDR3 DNA follows: TGTGCCAGCAGTCCTACAGTAGACCGACAGGGTCTAAGCAATCAGCCCCAGCATTTT. Full variable domain (rest looked up from reference TRBV2 and TRBJ1-5): EPEVTQTPSHQVTQMGQEVILRCVPISNHLYFYWYRQILGQKVEFLVSFYNNEISEKSEIFDDQFSVERPDGSNFTLKIRSTKLEDSAMYFCASSPTVDRQGLSNQPQHFGDGTRLSIL.

This chain connects TRBV25-1 to TRBJ2-7; D unclear. The CDR3 totals 12 residues. V shed 10 bases and J shed 4 bases, with 14 bases lying between them. Germline-derived CDR1 and CDR2 are MGHDK and SYGVNS. The CDR3, as DNA: TGTGCCACCCAATTAGGGTTTTACGAGCAGTACTTC. Translation: CATQLGFYEQYF.

The J gene is TRBJ1-5, the V gene TRBV30, with D perhaps matching TRBD1 (5 bases). The CDR3 extends over 13 amino acids. Germline CDR1 and CDR2: GTSNPN and SVGIG (reference sequence). Trimming left V 7 bases short and J 0 bases short, with 10 bases between. CDR3 DNA sequence: TGTGCCTATGGTGGGGGTAGCAATCAGCCCCAGCATTTT. It yields the protein CAYGGGSNQPQHF.

The V gene is TRBV6-5, the J gene TRBJ1-1; 9 bases agree with TRBD1. V lost 6 bases, J lost 2 bases, and 4 bases stayed unmatched. Germline CDR1 reads MNHEY; CDR2 reads SVGAGI. The CDR3 has 14 amino acids. CDR3 in DNA: TGTGCCAGCAGGGACAGGGGCCGCAACACTGAAGCTTTCTTT. Residues: CASRDRGRNTEAFF.

This sequence joins TRBV7-2 and TRBJ2-7; tentatively, D is TRBD1 (6 bases). The ends were cut back, 1 base at V and 7 bases at J, with 11 bases in the middle. The germline V gene has CDR1 SGHTA and CDR2 FQGNSA. The CDR3 is 13 amino acids. The CDR3 sequence: CASSLVQGGEQYF. CDR3 DNA: TGTGCCAGCAGCTTAGTACAGGGTGGGGAGCAGTACTTC. Based on the CDR3 plus reference TRBV7-2 and TRBJ2-7, the full variable domain is GAGVSQSPSNKVTEKGKDVELRCDPISGHTALYWYRQSLGQGLEFLIYFQGNSAPDKSGLPSDRFSAERTGGSVSTLTIQRTQQEDSAVYLCASSLVQGGEQYFGPGTRLTVT.

The J gene is TRBJ1-1, the V gene TRBV2; the match to TRBD1 covers 9 bases. The V and J ends lost 5 bases and 5 bases, in that order; junction bases with no gene match: 9. Germline values: CDR1 SNHLY, CDR2 FYNNEI. The CDR3 runs to 15 residues. CDR3 protein: CASSPPGQGATEAFF. The CDR3 DNA sequence: TGTGCCAGCAGTCCTCCGGGACAGGGAGCTACTGAAGCTTTCTTT.

This chain links TRBV5-1 with TRBJ2-5, with a weak D call TRBD2 (6 bases). Germline V lookup: CDR1 SGHRS, CDR2 YFSETQ. Between the trimmed V and J ends, which lost 3 bases and 5 bases, there was a span of 14 bases. The CDR3 extends over 14 amino acids. The DNA for the CDR3 is TGCGCCAGCAGCTGGGGGGTGCCGCCGGAGACCCAGTACTTC. The encoded protein is CASSWGVPPETQYF. Full variable domain (missing parts from reference TRBV5-1 and TRBJ2-5): KAGVTQTPRYLIKTRGQQVTLSCSPISGHRSVSWYQQTPGQGLQFLFEYFSETQRNKGNFPGRFSGRQFSNSRSEMNVSTLELGDSALYLCASSWGVPPETQYFGPGTRLLVL.

The chain employs TRBV7-9 and TRBJ2-1; 9 bases agree with TRBD1. The germline V gene encodes CDR1 SEHNR and CDR2 FQNEAQ (reference sequence). V was pared by 4 bases and J by 2 bases, with 12 bases of the junction left unmatched. The CDR3 is 18 residues long. The chain's CDR3 is CASSSKSAGQGTYNEQFF. CDR3 nucleotides: TGTGCCAGCAGCTCCAAAAGCGCGGGACAGGGAACCTACAATGAGCAGTTCTTC.

The chain is built from TRBV10-3 and TRBJ1-1, with 7 bases lining up with TRBD1. The CDR3 has 15 residues. With V trimmed by 4 bases and J by 2 bases, 7 bases remained unmatched. In germline, CDR1 is ENHRY, CDR2 SYGVKD. The CDR3 DNA reads as TGTGCCATCAGTGTTGCGGACAGGAGCAACACTGAAGCTTTCTTT. It encodes CAISVADRSNTEAFF.

This chain links TRBV7-8 with TRBJ2-7; D remains ambiguous. The length of the CDR3 is 12 residues. V gave up 5 bases and J gave up 2 bases, with 7 bases separating them. The V gene's germline CDR1 is SGHVS and CDR2 FQNEAQ. This chain's CDR3 is CASSRTPYEQYF. The CDR3, as DNA: TGTGCCAGCAGCCGTACCCCCTACGAGCAGTACTTC.

V usage is TRBV3-1 (or the pseudogene TRBV3-2) and J usage is TRBJ2-1; D possibly corresponds to TRBD1 (6 bases). The CDR3 length is 17 residues. Per the germline V gene, CDR1 is LGHDT and CDR2 is YNNKEL (reference sequence). V gave up 0 bases and J gave up 6 bases, with 18 bases separating them. The CDR3 DNA sequence: TGTGCCAGCAGCCAAGACTCCGGGGACACCTACTTCAATGAGCAGTTCTTC. As protein: CASSQDSGDTYFNEQFF.